The entry that follows covers one TCR beta chain sequence. Its antigen is as yet unknown. These data originate in a study of cytomegalovirus exposure and HLA in healthy donors. Study overall: When 398 donors were genotyped, more than 70% of them were found to fall in the Caucasian-associated ancestry cluster. Study-level results: Solely CMV serostatus was available to characterize immune exposure. Across donors, most TCRs were seen rarely, yet some public ones were widespread.

Donors were ostensibly healthy at sampling, although undocumented immune exposures were probable. The length of the CDR3 is 15 residues. V lost 3 bases to trimming and J lost 5 bases; unmatched junction nucleotides: 5. Germline loops: CDR1 SGHNT, CDR2 YYREEE (reference sequence). PCR primers comprised 60 Vbeta and 13 Jbeta primers. Method: immunoSEQ multiplex PCR; TCRdb's copy keeps in-frame clones and lacks some. Among 79,000 or so clones listed, around 79% were seen once. This receptor was taken from a woman in her thirties or forties in good health and CMV-seropositive. The specimen was PBMCs. The rearrangement links TRBV5-4 to TRBJ2-7; TRBD2 agrees at 13 bases. The CDR3 spells CASSSGLAGDNEQYF. The CDR3, as DNA: TGTGCCAGCAGCTCTGGACTAGCGGGGGATAACGAGCAGTACTTC.